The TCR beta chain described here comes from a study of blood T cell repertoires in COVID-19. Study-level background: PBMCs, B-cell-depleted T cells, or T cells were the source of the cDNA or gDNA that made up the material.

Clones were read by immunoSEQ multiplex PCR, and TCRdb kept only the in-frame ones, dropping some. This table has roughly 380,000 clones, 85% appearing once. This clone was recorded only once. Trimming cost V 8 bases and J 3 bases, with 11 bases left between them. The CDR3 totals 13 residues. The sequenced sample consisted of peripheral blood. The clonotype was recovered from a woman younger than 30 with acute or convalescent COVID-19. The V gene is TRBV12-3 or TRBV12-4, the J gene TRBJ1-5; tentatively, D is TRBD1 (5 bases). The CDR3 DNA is TGTGCCAGCGGACCAGGGAACAATCAGCCCCAGCATTTT. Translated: CASGPGNNQPQHF.